This TCR beta chain originates from a study of CD8 T cells in Susac syndrome. The sequenced target, TCR beta, came from blood CD8+ and CD4+ T cells. Trimming at V came to 5 bases and at J to 2 bases, leaving 7 bases not matched to a gene. This CDR3 has 16 amino acids. The germline V gene has CDR1 SEHNR and CDR2 FQNEAQ (reference sequence). RNA amounts of 0.5 to 1 ug underwent reverse transcription with random hexamers. MiXCR was run by TCRdb on the immunoSEQ multiplex PCR reads, yielding one entry per CDR3 protein. Among 140,000 or so distinct CDR3 sequences, 94% were seen once, and the ten largest hold approximately 0.08%.

The receptor comes from a human donor in good health. The chain carries TRBV7-9 and TRBJ2-1; 9 positions agree with TRBD2. Sequencing used CD4+ T cells from PBMCs. CDR3 coding DNA: TGTGCCAGCAGCCCCTTAGCGGGAGCCGCCTACAATGAGCAGTTCTTC. It encodes CASSPLAGAAYNEQFF.